Listed here are 31 T cell receptor beta chains from one sample, sequenced in a study of T cell responses to AZD1222 COVID-19 vaccine. Clones were sequenced by immunoSEQ multiplex PCR, and TCRdb holds only the in-frame ones, with some missing. The sample lists under 300,000 clones, approximately 93% occurring once. The sequencing here drew on peripheral blood, taken on day 0 of AZD1222 vaccination. These receptor sequences come from an adult in good health.

The chain recombines TRBV4-2 with TRBJ2-7, with D perhaps matching TRBD2 (5 bases). Trimming took off 0 bases at V and 6 bases at J, with 6 bases between the two ends. This CDR3 region has 12 residues. Per the germline V gene, CDR1 is LGHNA and CDR2 is YNFKEQ. The CDR3 reads CASSQDRGEQYF. CDR3 sequence (DNA): TGTGCCAGCAGCCAAGATCGGGGCGAGCAGTACTTC.

This rearrangement joins TRBV5-1 to TRBJ1-1; the D gene is possibly TRBD1 (5 bases). Trimming stripped 0 bases from V and 3 bases from J, with 9 bases between. CDR1 and CDR2 (germline): SGHRS, YFSETQ. The CDR3 spans 14 residues. CDR3 region: CASSLVQGDTEAFF. CDR3 nucleotides: TGCGCCAGCAGCTTGGTTCAGGGCGACACTGAAGCTTTCTTT. Supplemented by reference TRBV5-1 and TRBJ1-1, the full variable domain reads KAGVTQTPRYLIKTRGQQVTLSCSPISGHRSVSWYQQTPGQGLQFLFEYFSETQRNKGNFPGRFSGRQFSNSRSEMNVSTLELGDSALYLCASSLVQGDTEAFFGQGTRLTVV.

The chain carries TRBV4-1 and TRBJ2-1; no clear D. Between the trimmed V and J ends, which lost 4 bases and 3 bases, there was a span of 7 bases. From germline, CDR1 is MGHRA and CDR2 YSYEKL. The CDR3 sequence is 13 residues long. The CDR3 sequence is CASSLGRYNEQFF. The CDR3 DNA follows: TGCGCCAGCAGCCTAGGCCGCTACAATGAGCAGTTCTTC.

V gene TRBV10-2 combines with J gene TRBJ2-1, with TRBD2 identical over 16 bases. Trimming cost V 3 bases and J 7 bases; bases outside gene matches: 3. The CDR3 consists of 16 residues. Germline CDR1 WSHSY, CDR2 SAAADI. CDR3 region: CASSDPGLAGGNEQFF. The DNA of the CDR3 is TGCGCCAGCAGTGACCCGGGACTAGCGGGAGGGAATGAGCAGTTCTTC.

The rearrangement uses TRBV4-1 and TRBJ1-5; 11 bases are shared with TRBD1. The CDR3 extends over 14 amino acids. Losses at the gene ends were 3 bases for V and 8 bases for J; bases not matched to a gene: 3. Germline-derived CDR1 and CDR2 are MGHRA and YSYEKL. CDR3 in DNA: TGCGCCAGCAGCCAGAGGGGACAGGGGGAGCCCCAGCATTTT. This codes for CASSQRGQGEPQHF.

The CDR3 reads CASTTPGDQPQHF. DNA for the CDR3: TGTGCCAGCACCACCCCGGGGGACCAGCCCCAGCATTTT. The chain links TRBV6-5 to TRBJ1-5; perhaps TRBD1 as D (5 bases). V lost 7 bases and J 7 bases, leaving 14 bases between the germline ends. In germline, CDR1 is MNHEY, CDR2 SVGAGI. The CDR3 is 13 residues long.

The gene calls are TRBV18 and TRBJ1-4; 7 bases map to TRBD1. Germline CDR1 is KGHSH and CDR2 is LQKENI. V shed 0 bases and J 4 bases; nucleotides not matched to a gene: 2. This CDR3 is built from 15 residues. The CDR3 protein is CASSPPNRGNEKLFF. The DNA for the CDR3 is TGTGCCAGCTCACCACCCAACAGGGGTAATGAAAAACTGTTTTTT.

Comment on this clone: The sample carries other DNA sequences with the same CDR3. The V and J genes are TRBV19 and TRBJ2-7, with D uncertain. This CDR3 spans 13 amino acids. Trimming removed 3 bases from V and 2 bases from J, with 8 bases in between. Germline V gene data show CDR1 as LNHDA and CDR2 as SQIVND (reference sequence). CDR3 residues: CASSIGGAYEQYF. The CDR3 DNA sequence: TGTGCCAGTAGTATTGGCGGAGCCTACGAGCAGTACTTC.

To note about this clone: This same CDR3 is encoded by further DNA sequences in the sample. V gene TRBV24-1 combines with J gene TRBJ1-2; D not certain. Germline V gives CDR1 KGHDR, CDR2 SFDVKD. The CDR3 length is 12 residues. V was shortened by 3 bases and J by 2 bases, with 3 bases between the two germline ends. This CDR3 reads CATSDPNYGYTF. The CDR3 DNA sequence: TGTGCCACCAGTGATCCCAACTATGGCTACACCTTC.

V and J are TRBV19 and TRBJ1-4; D gene uncertain. CDR1 and CDR2 from the germline V gene are LNHDA and SQIVND (reference sequence). The CDR3 sequence is 15 residues long. V was cut by 2 bases and J by 0 bases, with 7 bases left in between. The CDR3 coding sequence is TGTGCCAGTAGTATAAGGCAGACAACTAATGAAAAACTGTTTTTT. It yields the protein CASSIRQTTNEKLFF.

This chain joins TRBV7-8 and TRBJ1-2, with no clear D. V lost 0 bases and J lost 4, with 18 bases in between. The V gene's germline CDR1 is SGHVS and CDR2 FQNEAQ. There are 17 residues in the CDR3. CDR3 nucleotides: TGTGCCAGCAGCTTAGCGGGAAGAAAGGGCCGAGGCTATGGCTACACCTTC. Its protein product is CASSLAGRKGRGYGYTF. Supplemented by reference TRBV7-8 and TRBJ1-2, the full variable domain reads GAGVSQSPRYKVAKRGQDVALRCDPISGHVSLFWYQQALGQGPEFLTYFQNEAQLDKSGLPSDRFFAERPEGSVSTLKIQRTQQEDSAVYLCASSLAGRKGRGYGYTFGSGTRLTVV.

The chain has TRBV9 and TRBJ1-5; no clear D gene. The CDR3 loop spans 13 amino acids. Trimming removed 0 bases from V and 7 bases from J, with 8 bases in between. Germline CDR1 SGDLS, CDR2 YYNGEE. The DNA of the CDR3 is TGTGCCAGCAGCGTAGATGGTCGCCAGCCCCAGCATTTT. Protein sequence: CASSVDGRQPQHF.

This clone was detected only once. The chain combines TRBV6-5 with TRBJ1-5, with D possibly TRBD1 on 6 matching bases. Germline V gene sequence: CDR1 MNHEY, CDR2 SVGAGI. The ends were cut back, 4 bases at V and 3 bases at J, with 7 bases in the middle. This CDR3 region has 13 residues. The CDR3 DNA is TGTGCCAGCAGTTGGGACACCAATCAGCCCCAGCATTTT. It yields the protein CASSWDTNQPQHF.

The V call is TRBV4-1, the J call TRBJ1-1; a possible D gene is TRBD1 (5 bases). Germline V gene lookup returns CDR1 MGHRA and CDR2 YSYEKL. V lost 5 bases to trimming and J lost 1 base, with 11 bases between them. CDR3 size: 14 residues. This CDR3 reads CASSIGHANTEAFF. The CDR3 bases are TGCGCCAGCAGCATTGGACACGCGAACACTGAAGCTTTCTTT.

The chain recombines TRBV3-1 (or the pseudogene TRBV3-2) with TRBJ1-5; D uncertain. The CDR3 consists of 12 residues. Trimming took 2 bases from V and 11 from J, leaving 10 bases between them. The V gene's germline CDR1 is LGHDT and CDR2 YNNKEL (reference sequence). The CDR3 DNA is TGTGCCAGCAGCCAAACCAAACGAGCCCAGCATTTT. As protein: CASSQTKRAQHF.

A single count supports this clone. The same CDR3 also results from other DNA sequences found in this sample. V is TRBV28 and J is TRBJ1-5; no firm D call. V was pared by 5 bases and J by 5 bases, with 7 bases between. Per the germline V gene, CDR1 is MDHEN and CDR2 is SYDVKM. The CDR3 consists of 12 residues. The CDR3 region is CASSTGDQPQHF. CDR3 in DNA: TGTGCCAGCAGTACCGGGGATCAGCCCCAGCATTTT.

This chain links TRBV5-1 with TRBJ2-7; D tentatively reads TRBD1 or TRBD2 (5 bases each). CDR3 length: 14 residues. The germline CDR1 and CDR2 sequences are SGHRS and YFSETQ. With 0 bases removed from V and 5 bases from J, the gap between germline ends came to 12 bases. The CDR3 reads CASSLAAGSNEQYF. CDR3 DNA: TGCGCCAGCAGCTTGGCCGCAGGGAGCAACGAGCAGTACTTC.

The CDR3 DNA reads as TGTGCCAGCAGCTCAGAGACGGGGATCCAGCCCCAGCATTTT. Its protein product is CASSSETGIQPQHF. This chain connects TRBV27 to TRBJ1-5, with D unresolved. The CDR3 covers 14 residues. CDR1 and CDR2 from the germline V gene are MNHEY and SMNVEV (reference sequence). V lost 6 bases and J 7 bases, leaving 16 bases between the germline ends.

This clone showed up just once. The sample holds other DNA sequences that translate to the same CDR3. This chain links TRBV28 with TRBJ1-1; D not certain. CDR1 is MDHEN and CDR2 is SYDVKM in the germline V gene. This CDR3 has 11 amino acids. The V end lost 1 base, the J end lost 3 bases, and 0 bases lay between the germline ends. CDR3 in amino acids: CASSLYTEAFF. As DNA, the CDR3 is TGTGCCAGCAGTTTATACACTGAAGCTTTCTTT.

V is TRBV19 and J is TRBJ1-1; D remains unclear. CDR3 size: 14 residues. V gave up 3 bases and J gave up 1 base, with 9 bases separating them. Germline values: CDR1 LNHDA, CDR2 SQIVND (reference sequence). DNA of the CDR3: TGTGCCAGTAGTATTCCTCCTAAGAACACTGAAGCTTTCTTT. Encoded protein: CASSIPPKNTEAFF.

The V and J genes are TRBV11-3 and TRBJ2-7; no definite D call. Trimming removed 2 bases at V and 3 bases at J, with 8 bases between. The CDR3 totals 13 residues. In germline, CDR1 is SGHNT, CDR2 YENEEA. The CDR3 sequence: CASSLHNSYEQYF. In DNA form, the CDR3 reads TGTGCCAGCAGCTTACATAACAGCTACGAGCAGTACTTC. Together with reference TRBV11-3 and TRBJ2-7, the CDR3 gives the full variable domain: EAGVVQSPRYKIIEKKQPVAFWCNPISGHNTLYWYLQNLGQGPELLIRYENEEAVDDSQLPKDRFSAERLKGVDSTLKIQPAELGDSAVYLCASSLHNSYEQYFGPGTRLTVT.

The rearrangement joins TRBV27 to TRBJ2-3, with D perhaps assigned TRBD1 or TRBD2 (5 bases each). Trimming took off 2 bases at V and 3 bases at J, with 12 bases between the two ends. The CDR3 contains 15 residues. The germline CDR1 and CDR2 sequences are MNHEY and SMNVEV (reference sequence). The CDR3 bases are TGTGCCAGCAGTTTAGGGGGAACCCGAACAGATACGCAGTATTTT. This sequence encodes CASSLGGTRTDTQYF.

This clone was seen once. This chain connects TRBV12-3 or TRBV12-4 to TRBJ2-1; 7 nucleotides agree with TRBD1. This CDR3 spans 13 amino acids. Trimming took 5 bases from V and 10 from J; bases not matched to a gene: 8. CDR3 nucleotide sequence: TGTGCCAGCAGTGTCGACAGGGATGGGGAGCAGTTCTTC. Protein sequence: CASSVDRDGEQFF.

The V and J genes are TRBV27 and TRBJ2-7; D unresolved. The germline gives CDR1 MNHEY, CDR2 SMNVEV (reference sequence). V shed 6 bases and J shed 0 bases, with 9 bases lying between them. This CDR3 has 13 residues. CDR3 residues: CASSSPSSYEQYF. The CDR3 bases are TGTGCCAGCAGCTCTCCGAGCTCCTACGAGCAGTACTTC.

This clone was seen only a few times. The V call is TRBV5-1, the J call TRBJ1-6, with 9 bases that match TRBD1. The CDR3 length is 16 residues. After removal of 4 bases from V and 6 bases from J, the junction contained 8 bases not matched to a gene. From germline, CDR1 is SGHRS and CDR2 YFSETQ. The CDR3 DNA is TGCGCCAGCAGCCTAAACCGGGACAGGGTTAATTCACCCCTCCACTTT. Translating gives CASSLNRDRVNSPLHF.

CDR3 coding DNA: TGTGCCAGCAGTGAAGTGGCCTCTGGAAACACCATATATTTT. Translated, it gives CASSEVASGNTIYF. The chain couples TRBV2 to TRBJ1-3; no clear D gene. The germline gives CDR1 SNHLY, CDR2 FYNNEI. The CDR3 consists of 14 residues. The V end lost 1 base, the J end lost 0 bases, and 4 bases lay between the germline ends.

CDR3 amino acids: CAISESKGTGPNEQFF. The CDR3 coding sequence is TGTGCCATCAGTGAGTCGAAGGGGACAGGGCCTAATGAGCAGTTCTTC. This chain links TRBV10-3 with TRBJ2-1; 9 nucleotides match TRBD1. Trimming removed 0 bases from V and 7 bases from J; junction bases left unmatched: 7. CDR1 ENHRY and CDR2 SYGVKD come from the germline V gene. This CDR3 comprises 16 residues.

Comments on this clone: This same CDR3 is encoded by further DNA sequences in the sample. The chain's CDR3 is CASSLTGGEGTEAFF. The CDR3 DNA is TGTGCCAGCAGTTTAACAGGGGGCGAGGGTACTGAAGCTTTCTTT. The chain has TRBV6-5 and TRBJ1-1; 9 bases are shared with TRBD1. The V segment lost 4 bases and the J segment 5 bases; nucleotides outside the gene matches: 8. Germline loops: CDR1 MNHEY, CDR2 SVGAGI. This CDR3 contains 15 residues.

CDR3 loop: CASSLSRLNYGYTF. The CDR3 DNA sequence: TGTGCCAGCAGCTTGAGTCGACTGAACTATGGCTACACCTTC. This rearrangement joins TRBV5-4 to TRBJ1-2; D not certain. The CDR3 contains 14 residues. CDR1 SGHNT and CDR2 YYREEE come from the germline V gene (reference sequence). Between the trimmed V and J ends, which lost 1 base and 2 bases, there was a span of 9 bases.

V and J are TRBV6-2 or TRBV6-3 and TRBJ2-5; TRBD2 might be the D (6 bases). Germline-derived CDR1 and CDR2 are MNHEY and SVGEGT. V was shortened by 5 bases and J by 7 bases, with 11 bases between the two germline ends. The CDR3 loop spans 12 amino acids. The CDR3 loop is CASSKRVGTQYF. The CDR3, as DNA: TGTGCCAGCAGTAAGCGGGTGGGGACCCAGTACTTC.

V is TRBV4-2 and J is TRBJ2-1; D may match TRBD1 or TRBD2 (5 bases each). The CDR3 has 17 amino acids. Germline V gene sequence: CDR1 LGHNA, CDR2 YNFKEQ. Trimming left V 0 bases short and J 2 bases short, with 14 bases between. CDR3 loop: CASSQDQTSGPYNEQFF. DNA for the CDR3: TGTGCCAGCAGCCAAGATCAGACTTCGGGGCCCTACAATGAGCAGTTCTTC.